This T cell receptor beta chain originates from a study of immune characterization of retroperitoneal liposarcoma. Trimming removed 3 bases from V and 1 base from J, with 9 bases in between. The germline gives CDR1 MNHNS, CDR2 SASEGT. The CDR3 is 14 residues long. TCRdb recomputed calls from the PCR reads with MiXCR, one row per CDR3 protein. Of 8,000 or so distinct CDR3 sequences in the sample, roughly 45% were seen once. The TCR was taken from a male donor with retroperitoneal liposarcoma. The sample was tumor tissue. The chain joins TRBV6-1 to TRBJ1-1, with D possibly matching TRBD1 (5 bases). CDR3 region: CASSDKGRNTEAFF. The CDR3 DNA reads TGTGCCAGCAGTGATAAGGGGCGGAACACTGAAGCTTTCTTT.